Below are 13 T cell receptor beta chains sequenced from a single sample in a study of blood T cell repertoires in COVID-19. TCRdb keeps only in-frame clones here, not all; method: immunoSEQ multiplex PCR. The table includes tens of thousands of clones, 88% detected once. Sequenced input: peripheral blood. These TCRs come from a human donor in a cohort sampled during active COVID-19.

This sequence joins TRBV10-3 and TRBJ1-6, with 8 bases identical to TRBD1. The CDR3 contains 16 residues. V lost 0 bases and J lost 6; bases outside the gene matches: 4. Germline values: CDR1 ENHRY, CDR2 SYGVKD. CDR3 sequence reads: CAISESGTGGNSPLHF. CDR3 nucleotide sequence: TGTGCCATCAGTGAGTCGGGGACAGGAGGTAATTCACCCCTCCACTTT.

This chain joins TRBV3-1 (or the pseudogene TRBV3-2) and TRBJ2-7; 14 nucleotides match TRBD2. The V segment lost 3 bases and the J segment 5 bases; nucleotides outside the gene matches: 3. The germline V gene encodes CDR1 LGHDT and CDR2 YNNKEL (reference sequence). CDR3 length: 15 amino acids. In DNA form, the CDR3 reads TGTGCCAGCAGCCAGGGACTAGCGGGAGTGGACGAGCAGTACGTC. This translates into CASSQGLAGVDEQYV.

V and J are TRBV19 and TRBJ2-1, with 9 bases identical to TRBD1. The germline V gene has CDR1 LNHDA and CDR2 SQIVND (reference sequence). Losses at the gene ends were 8 bases for V and 6 bases for J; bases not matched to a gene: 5. The CDR3 has 13 residues. The CDR3 sequence is CASGGTGINEQFF. CDR3 nucleotide sequence: TGTGCCAGTGGGGGGACAGGGATCAATGAGCAGTTCTTC.

The J gene is TRBJ2-7, the V gene TRBV28; no clear D. This CDR3 region has 15 residues. V dropped 3 bases and J dropped 0 bases, with 12 bases sitting between them. Germline CDR1 reads MDHEN; CDR2 reads SYDVKM. CDR3 sequence reads: CASSLGEAYSYEQYF. The CDR3, as DNA: TGTGCCAGCAGTTTGGGCGAAGCTTACTCCTACGAGCAGTACTTC.

V is TRBV5-1 and J is TRBJ2-1; D gene unclear. Germline values: CDR1 SGHRS, CDR2 YFSETQ. The length of the CDR3 is 13 residues. Trimming shortened V by 2 bases and J by 4 bases, and 7 bases separated the two germline ends. CDR3 coding DNA: TGCGCCAGCAGCTTTTTACAGTACAATGAGCAGTTCTTC. It is translated as CASSFLQYNEQFF.

The gene calls are TRBV3-1 (or the pseudogene TRBV3-2) and TRBJ2-2; maybe TRBD1 (6 bases). The CDR3 has 16 residues. Trimming took off 0 bases at V and 3 bases at J, with 11 bases between the two ends. Per the germline V gene, CDR1 is LGHDT and CDR2 is YNNKEL (reference sequence). In nucleotides, the CDR3 is TGTGCCAGCAGCCAAGACAGGGGCTCAGACACCGGGGAGCTGTTTTTT. Residues: CASSQDRGSDTGELFF.

The CDR3 sequence: CASRGAGGARPGELFF. In DNA, the CDR3 is TGCGCCAGTCGGGGGGCGGGAGGGGCCCGGCCCGGGGAGCTGTTTTTT. The chain combines TRBV4-1 with TRBJ2-2, with 9 bases that match TRBD2. This CDR3 contains 16 residues. With V trimmed by 9 bases and J by 6 bases, 14 bases remained unmatched. Germline CDR1 MGHRA, CDR2 YSYEKL.

This clone was picked up one time. The J gene is TRBJ2-1, the V gene TRBV7-9, with TRBD1 as a possible D gene (5 bases). V gave up 0 bases and J gave up 14 bases, with 11 bases separating them. The CDR3 is 12 residues long. Germline CDR1 and CDR2: SEHNR and FQNEAQ (reference sequence). The CDR3 spells CASSLAQGAEFF. As DNA, the CDR3 is TGTGCCAGCAGCTTAGCGCAGGGCGCGGAGTTCTTC.

CDR3 nucleotides: TGTGCCAGCAGTTTAAATAGGGGCTCCTACAATGAGCAGTTCTTC. Translating it yields CASSLNRGSYNEQFF. V and J are TRBV27 and TRBJ2-1; tentative D call: TRBD1 (5 bases). V was clipped by 2 bases and J by 0 bases, with 8 bases between them. In germline, CDR1 is MNHEY, CDR2 SMNVEV (reference sequence). The CDR3 covers 15 residues.

This sequence joins TRBV6-1 and TRBJ2-7; TRBD2 matches at 8 bases. Germline trimming cut 2 bases from V and 5 bases from J; bases unmatched to any gene: 11. This CDR3 has 16 amino acids. CDR1 and CDR2 from the germline V gene are MNHNS and SASEGT. CDR3 coding DNA: TGTGCCAGCAGTGAACGAACCGGGGGGGGGTCCGACGAGCAGTACTTC. It specifies CASSERTGGGSDEQYF.

The chain is built from TRBV7-3 and TRBJ2-5; 9 nucleotides line up with TRBD2. V lost 5 bases and J lost 3; bases outside the gene matches: 1. Looked up from germline, CDR1 is SGHTA and CDR2 is FQGTGA. The CDR3 runs 13 residues. The chain's CDR3 is CASSRGREETQYF. CDR3 coding DNA: TGTGCCAGCAGCCGCGGGAGGGAAGAGACCCAGTACTTC. The entire variable domain, with the rest obtained from reference TRBV7-3 and TRBJ2-5, is as follows: GAGVSQTPSNKVTEKGKYVELRCDPISGHTALYWYRQSLGQGPEFLIYFQGTGAADDSGLPNDRFFAVRPEGSVSTLKIQRTERGDSAVYLCASSRGREETQYFGPGTRLLVL.

The rearrangement uses TRBV5-1 and TRBJ2-3; D is perhaps TRBD1 (7 bases). From germline, CDR1 is SGHRS and CDR2 YFSETQ. CDR3 size: 16 residues. V lost 3 bases and J lost 0, with 14 bases in between. The CDR3 is CASSYRQGGSTDTQYF. CDR3 sequence (DNA): TGCGCCAGCAGCTACCGACAGGGAGGAAGCACAGATACGCAGTATTTT.

The chain has TRBV19 and TRBJ2-2; D possibly corresponds to TRBD1 (7 bases). The CDR3 is 17 amino acids. V dropped 7 bases and J dropped 0 bases, with 18 bases sitting between them. Looked up from germline, CDR1 is LNHDA and CDR2 is SQIVND (reference sequence). The CDR3 here is CASTKEGGTANTGELFF. The CDR3, as DNA: TGTGCCAGTACCAAGGAGGGCGGGACAGCGAACACCGGGGAGCTGTTTTTT. The full variable domain, with the rest looked up from reference TRBV19 and TRBJ2-2, is DGGITQSPKYLFRKEGQNVTLSCEQNLNHDAMYWYRQDPGQGLRLIYYSQIVNDFQKGDIAEGYSVSREKKESFPLTVTSAQKNPTAFYLCASTKEGGTANTGELFFGEGSRLTVL.